The clone carrying this TCR beta chain has at least ten counts. Its antigen is undetermined. This specimen comes from a study of HIV-infected patients and healthy controls. Findings of the study overall: CDR3 sharing between individuals was lower in HIV-infected patients than in healthy controls. MAIT alpha-chain CDR3s were frequent in healthy controls, depleted in HIV+.

CDR1 is GTSNPN and CDR2 is SVGIG in the germline V gene (reference sequence). Deletions cut 0 bases from V and 4 bases from J, with 12 bases between. CDR3 length equals 14 residues. About 550 ng RNA was reverse transcribed with alpha and beta constant-region primers. Using multiplexing indices, alpha and beta chain libraries were generated apart by chain-specific third strand synthesis. The SP2 site served as the priming point for second strand synthesis. A short first PCR added P5 and P7 adapter elements and a second index. TCRdb passed the 5' RACE reads through MiXCR, listing each CDR3 protein once. The table lists roughly 22,000 distinct CDR3 sequences, roughly 8.7% of them singletons. Whole blood was used without fractionation, so all unsorted peripheral T cells were included.

This clonotype was sampled from an adult in good health. The J gene is TRBJ1-1, the V gene TRBV30; D uncertain. Sequencing input: blood. The CDR3 is CAWSVFSLFTEAFF. The DNA for the CDR3 is TGTGCCTGGAGTGTTTTTAGTTTGTTCACTGAAGCTTTCTTT.